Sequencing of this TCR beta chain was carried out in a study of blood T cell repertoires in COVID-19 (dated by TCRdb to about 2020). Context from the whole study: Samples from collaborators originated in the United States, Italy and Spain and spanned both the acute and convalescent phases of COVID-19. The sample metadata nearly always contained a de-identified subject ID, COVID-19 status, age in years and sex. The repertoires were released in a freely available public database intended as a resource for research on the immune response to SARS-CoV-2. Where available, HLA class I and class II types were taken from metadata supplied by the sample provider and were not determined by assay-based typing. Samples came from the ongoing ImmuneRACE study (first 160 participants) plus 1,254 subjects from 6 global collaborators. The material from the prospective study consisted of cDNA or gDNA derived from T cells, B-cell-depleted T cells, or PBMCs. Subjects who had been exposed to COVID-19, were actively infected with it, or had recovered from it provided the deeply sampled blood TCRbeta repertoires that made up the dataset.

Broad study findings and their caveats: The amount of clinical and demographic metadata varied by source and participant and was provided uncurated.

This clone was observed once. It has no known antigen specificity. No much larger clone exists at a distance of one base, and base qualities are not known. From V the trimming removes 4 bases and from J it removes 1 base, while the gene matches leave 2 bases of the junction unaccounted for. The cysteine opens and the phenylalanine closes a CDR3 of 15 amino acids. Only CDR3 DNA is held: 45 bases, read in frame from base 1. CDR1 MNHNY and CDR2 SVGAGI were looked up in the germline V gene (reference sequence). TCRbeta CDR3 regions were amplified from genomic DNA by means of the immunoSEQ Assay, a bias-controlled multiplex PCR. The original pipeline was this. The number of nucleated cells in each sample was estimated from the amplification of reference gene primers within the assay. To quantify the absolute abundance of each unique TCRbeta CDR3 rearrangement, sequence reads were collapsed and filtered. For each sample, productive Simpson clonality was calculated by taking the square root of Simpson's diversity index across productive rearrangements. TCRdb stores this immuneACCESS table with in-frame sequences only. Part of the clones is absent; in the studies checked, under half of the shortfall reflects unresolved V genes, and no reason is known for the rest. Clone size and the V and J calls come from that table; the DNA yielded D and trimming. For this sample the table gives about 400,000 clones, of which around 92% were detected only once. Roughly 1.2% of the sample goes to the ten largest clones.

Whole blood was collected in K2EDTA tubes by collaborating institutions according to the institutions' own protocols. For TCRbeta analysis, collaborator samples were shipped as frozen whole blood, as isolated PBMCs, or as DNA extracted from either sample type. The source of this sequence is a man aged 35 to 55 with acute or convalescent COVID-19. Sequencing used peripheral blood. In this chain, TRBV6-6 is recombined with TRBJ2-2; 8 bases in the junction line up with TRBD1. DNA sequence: TGTGCCAGCAGTTTCGGACAGGGGAACACCGGGGAGCTGTTTTTT. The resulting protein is CASSFGQGNTGELFF.